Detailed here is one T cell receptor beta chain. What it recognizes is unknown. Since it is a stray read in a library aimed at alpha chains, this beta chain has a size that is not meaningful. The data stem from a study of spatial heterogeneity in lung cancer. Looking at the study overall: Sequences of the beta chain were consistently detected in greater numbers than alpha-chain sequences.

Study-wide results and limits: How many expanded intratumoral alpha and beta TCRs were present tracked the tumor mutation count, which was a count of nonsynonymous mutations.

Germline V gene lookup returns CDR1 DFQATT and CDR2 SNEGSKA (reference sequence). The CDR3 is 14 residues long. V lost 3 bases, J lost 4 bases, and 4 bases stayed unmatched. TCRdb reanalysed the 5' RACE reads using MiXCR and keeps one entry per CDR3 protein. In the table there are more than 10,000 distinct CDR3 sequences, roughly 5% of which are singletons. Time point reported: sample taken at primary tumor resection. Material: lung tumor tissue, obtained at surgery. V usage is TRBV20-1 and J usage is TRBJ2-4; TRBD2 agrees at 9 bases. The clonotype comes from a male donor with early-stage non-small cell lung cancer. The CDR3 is CSASRSGGKNIQYF. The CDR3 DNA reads TGCAGTGCTAGTCGCAGCGGGGGGAAAAACATTCAGTACTTC.